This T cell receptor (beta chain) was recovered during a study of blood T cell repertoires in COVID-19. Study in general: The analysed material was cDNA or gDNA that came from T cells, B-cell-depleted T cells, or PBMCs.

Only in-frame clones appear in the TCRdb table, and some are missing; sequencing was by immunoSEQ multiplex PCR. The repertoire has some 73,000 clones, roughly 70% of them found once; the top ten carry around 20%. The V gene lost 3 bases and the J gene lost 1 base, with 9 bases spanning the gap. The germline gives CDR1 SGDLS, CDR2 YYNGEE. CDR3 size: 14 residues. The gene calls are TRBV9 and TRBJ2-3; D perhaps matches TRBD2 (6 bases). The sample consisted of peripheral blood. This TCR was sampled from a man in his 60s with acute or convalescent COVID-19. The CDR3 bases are TGTGCCAGCAGCGAGTCGGGGGGCACAGATACGCAGTATTTT. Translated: CASSESGGTDTQYF. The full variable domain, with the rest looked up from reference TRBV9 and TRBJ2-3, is DSGVTQTPKHLITATGQRVTLRCSPRSGDLSVYWYQQSLDQGLQFLIQYYNGEERAKGNILERFSAQQFPDLHSELNLSSLELGDSALYFCASSESGGTDTQYFGPGTRLTVL.